The 9 T cell receptor beta chains below were found in one sample sequenced in a study of T cell responses to AZD1222 COVID-19 vaccine. Libraries were prepared by immunoSEQ multiplex PCR; TCRdb keeps only in-frame clonotypes and omits some of them. Of around 220,000 clones listed, 90% to 95% are singletons. Sequences were derived from peripheral blood, sampled 28 days after the second dose of the MenACWY control vaccine. The source is an adult who received the MenACWY meningococcal vaccine as a control.

V gene TRBV9 combines with J gene TRBJ1-3; D remains ambiguous. Germline loops: CDR1 SGDLS, CDR2 YYNGEE. The CDR3 is 14 amino acids. V lost 0 bases to trimming and J lost 2 bases, with 6 bases between them. CDR3 residues: CASSVGWTGNTIYF. The CDR3 nucleotides read TGTGCCAGCAGCGTAGGTTGGACTGGAAACACCATATATTTT.

This chain connects TRBV6-1 to TRBJ1-4; D remains ambiguous. CDR1 and CDR2 from the germline V gene are MNHNS and SASEGT. Trimming removed 3 bases at V and 10 bases at J, with 12 bases between. This CDR3 region has 13 residues. The CDR3 nucleotides read TGTGCCAGCAGTGAGCCGGAGGTAGGAAAACTGTTTTTT. Translating gives CASSEPEVGKLFF.

The V and J genes are TRBV19 and TRBJ1-2, with D maybe TRBD1 (5 bases). The V end was cut by 4 bases, the J end by 2 bases, with 14 bases between. The length of the CDR3 is 15 residues. Germline V CDR1 and CDR2: LNHDA, SQIVND (reference sequence). The CDR3 sequence is CASSTQGMGNYGYTF. The CDR3 DNA reads TGTGCCAGTAGTACCCAGGGTATGGGGAACTATGGCTACACCTTC.

V gene TRBV5-5 combines with J gene TRBJ2-1, with D perhaps matching TRBD1 (6 bases). Germline CDR1 reads SGHKS; CDR2 reads YYEKEE (reference sequence). The CDR3 length is 16 residues. Between the trimmed V and J ends, which lost 3 bases and 0 bases, there was a span of 13 bases. The CDR3 reads CASSSGTRSSYNEQFF. For the CDR3, the DNA is TGTGCCAGCAGCTCGGGGACAAGGAGCTCCTACAATGAGCAGTTCTTC.

This chain joins TRBV5-1 and TRBJ1-3; D uncertain. V was clipped by 3 bases and J by 0 bases, with 4 bases between them. The length of the CDR3 is 13 residues. The germline gives CDR1 SGHRS, CDR2 YFSETQ. CDR3 sequence: CASSSDSGNTIYF. CDR3 in DNA: TGCGCCAGCAGCTCCGACTCTGGAAACACCATATATTTT.

J is TRBJ2-5 and V is TRBV27; 12 bases agree with TRBD1. CDR3 length: 21 amino acids. CDR1 and CDR2 (germline): MNHEY, SMNVEV (reference sequence). After removal of 5 bases from V and 6 bases from J, the junction contained 25 bases not matched to a gene. The CDR3 DNA reads as TGTGCCAGCAGTATTTCCCCGGGACTAACATTGTGGGGACAGGGGGCTCAGACCCAGTACTTC. It codes for CASSISPGLTLWGQGAQTQYF.

The V gene is TRBV28, the J gene TRBJ2-7; D unclear. The CDR3 contains 13 residues. CDR1 MDHEN and CDR2 SYDVKM come from the germline V gene. Trimming removed 3 bases from V and 3 bases from J, with 9 bases in between. The CDR3 loop reads CASSFIGYYEQYF. The DNA of the CDR3 is TGTGCCAGCAGTTTTATAGGGTACTACGAGCAGTACTTC.

This chain's CDR3 is CASRPDSNSPLHF. The CDR3 DNA is TGTGCCAGTAGACCGGACAGTAATTCACCCCTCCACTTT. The J gene is TRBJ1-6, the V gene TRBV19; D may be TRBD1 (6 bases). Germline V CDR1 and CDR2: LNHDA, SQIVND (reference sequence). V shed 6 bases and J shed 6 bases, with 9 bases lying between them. This CDR3 region has 13 residues.

The rearrangement uses TRBV4-3 and TRBJ1-2; D uncertain. V lost 4 bases and J 3 bases, leaving 12 bases between the germline ends. Germline V gene sequence: CDR1 LGHNA, CDR2 YSLEER. This CDR3 comprises 14 residues. The CDR3 sequence is CASSRFMEDYGYTF. The CDR3 DNA follows: TGCGCCAGCAGCCGGTTCATGGAGGACTATGGCTACACCTTC.